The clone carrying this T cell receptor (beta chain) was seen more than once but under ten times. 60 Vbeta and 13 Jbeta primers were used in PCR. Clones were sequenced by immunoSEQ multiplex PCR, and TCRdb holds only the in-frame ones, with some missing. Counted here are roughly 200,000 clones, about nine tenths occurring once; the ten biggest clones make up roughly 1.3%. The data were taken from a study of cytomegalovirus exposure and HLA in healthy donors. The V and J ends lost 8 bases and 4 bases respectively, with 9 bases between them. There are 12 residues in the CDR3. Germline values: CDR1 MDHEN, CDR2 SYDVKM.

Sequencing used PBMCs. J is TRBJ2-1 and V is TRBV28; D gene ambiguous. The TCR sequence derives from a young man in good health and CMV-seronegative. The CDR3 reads CASGQLYNEQFF. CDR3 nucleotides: TGTGCCAGCGGGCAGCTATACAATGAGCAGTTCTTC. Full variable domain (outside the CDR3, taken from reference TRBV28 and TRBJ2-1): DVKVTQSSRYLVKRTGEKVFLECVQDMDHENMFWYRQDPGLGLRLIYFSYDVKMKEKGDIPEGYSVSREKKERFSLILESASTNQTSMYLCASGQLYNEQFFGPGTRLTVL.